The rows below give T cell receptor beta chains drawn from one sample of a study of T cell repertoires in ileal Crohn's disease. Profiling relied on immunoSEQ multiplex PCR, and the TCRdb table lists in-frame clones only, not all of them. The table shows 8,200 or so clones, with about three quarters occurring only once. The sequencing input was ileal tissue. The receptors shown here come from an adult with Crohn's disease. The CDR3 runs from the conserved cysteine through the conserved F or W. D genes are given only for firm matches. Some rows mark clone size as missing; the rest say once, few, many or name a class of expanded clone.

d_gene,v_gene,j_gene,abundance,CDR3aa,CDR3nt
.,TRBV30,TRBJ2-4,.,CAWGQLGIQYF,TGTGCCTGGGGACAGCTGGGCATTCAGTACTTC
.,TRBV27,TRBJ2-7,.,CASSLEYPPYEQYF,TGTGCCAGCAGTTTGGAGTACCCCCCCTACGAGCAGTACTTC
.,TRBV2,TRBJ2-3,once,CASTLDSVSTDTQYF,TGTGCCAGCACACTGGACAGTGTAAGCACAGATACGCAGTATTTT
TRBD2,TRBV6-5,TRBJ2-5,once,CASSPREGIRETQYF,TGTGCCAGCAGTCCCCGGGAGGGAATTCGGGAGACCCAGTACTTC
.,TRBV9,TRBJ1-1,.,CASSVGGREAEAFF,TGTGCCAGCAGCGTAGGGGGGCGCGAGGCTGAAGCTTTCTTT
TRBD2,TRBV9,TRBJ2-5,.,CASSKETSGVTTQYF,TGTGCCAGCAGCAAAGAGACTAGCGGGGTGACGACCCAGTACTTC
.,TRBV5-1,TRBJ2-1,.,CASSLDLYNEQFF,TGCGCCAGCAGCTTGGACTTATACAATGAGCAGTTCTTC
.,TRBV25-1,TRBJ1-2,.,CASSGGGTSYGYTF,TGTGCCAGCAGTGGGGGAGGGACGTCCTATGGCTACACCTTC
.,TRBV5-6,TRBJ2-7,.,CASSLVGTQSSYEQYF,TGTGCCAGCAGCTTAGTAGGGACACAGAGCTCCTACGAGCAGTACTTC
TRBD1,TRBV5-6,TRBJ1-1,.,CASGQGIEAFF,TGTGCCAGCGGACAGGGGATTGAAGCTTTCTTT
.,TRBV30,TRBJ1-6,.,CAWRILNSPLHF,TGTGCCTGGAGAATCTTGAATTCACCCCTCCACTTT
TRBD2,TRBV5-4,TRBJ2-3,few,CASSQSGGDTQYF,TGTGCCAGCAGCCAAAGCGGGGGGGATACGCAGTATTTT
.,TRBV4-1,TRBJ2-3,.,CASSQDTREFDTQYF,TGCGCCAGCAGCCAAGATACCAGGGAATTCGATACGCAGTATTTT
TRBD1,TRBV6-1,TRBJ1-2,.,CASRAEGAGGYTF,TGTGCCAGCAGGGCGGAGGGGGCGGGGGGCTACACCTTC
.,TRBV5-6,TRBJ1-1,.,CASTRTGSRFEAFF,TGTGCCAGCACTCGAACGGGGAGCCGATTTGAAGCTTTCTTT
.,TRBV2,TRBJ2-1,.,CASSEPGRFF,TGTGCCAGCAGTGAACCTGGGCGGTTCTTC
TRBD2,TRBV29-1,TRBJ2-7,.,CSVEALAGPYEQYF,TGCAGCGTTGAAGCTTTAGCGGGGCCTTACGAGCAGTACTTC
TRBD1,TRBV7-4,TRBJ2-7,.,CASSLDAGGIYEQYF,TGTGCCAGCAGCTTAGATGCAGGGGGTATTTACGAGCAGTACTTC
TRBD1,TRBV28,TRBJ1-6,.,CASSGGTGLNSPLHF,TGTGCCAGCAGTGGGGGGACAGGCCTTAATTCACCCCTCCACTTT
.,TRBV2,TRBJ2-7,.,CASSEASSFGVGADPYEQYF,TGTGCCAGCAGTGAAGCTTCATCTTTTGGGGTGGGGGCGGATCCCTACGAGCAGTACTTC
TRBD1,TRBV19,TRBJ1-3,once,CASQGYRNTIYF,TGTGCCTCACAGGGGTACAGAAACACCATATATTTT
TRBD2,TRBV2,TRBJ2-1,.,CASSASGTRLEQFF,TGTGCCAGCAGTGCTTCCGGGACTAGACTTGAGCAGTTCTTC
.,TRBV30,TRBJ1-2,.,CAWRRFRAGENYGYTF,TGTGCCTGGCGCCGATTCAGAGCAGGGGAGAACTATGGCTACACCTTC
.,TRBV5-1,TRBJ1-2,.,CASSLEGRGYGYTF,TGCGCCAGCAGCTTGGAAGGGAGGGGGTATGGCTACACCTTC
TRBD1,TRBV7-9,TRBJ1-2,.,CASDREYGYTF,TGTGCCAGCGACAGGGAGTATGGCTACACCTTC
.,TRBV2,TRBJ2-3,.,CASTALGTRTDTQYF,TGTGCCAGCACGGCTCTCGGGACTCGCACAGATACGCAGTATTTT
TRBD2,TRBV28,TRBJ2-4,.,CASSSGTSGGHDIQYF,TGTGCCAGCAGTTCCGGGACTAGCGGGGGGCATGACATTCAGTACTTC
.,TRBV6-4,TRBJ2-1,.,CASSEGAGSYNEQFF,TGTGCCAGCAGTGAAGGGGCGGGGAGCTACAATGAGCAGTTCTTC
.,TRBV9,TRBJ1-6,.,CASSVDHGGNNSPLHF,TGTGCCAGCAGCGTAGATCATGGTGGCAATAATTCACCCCTCCACTTT
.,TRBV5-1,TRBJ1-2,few,CASSLDRVEQGYTF,TGCGCCAGCAGCTTGGACAGGGTGGAACAGGGCTACACCTTC
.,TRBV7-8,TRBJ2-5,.,CASSLNLAGESETQYF,TGTGCCAGCAGCTTAAATCTGGCCGGGGAGAGCGAGACCCAGTACTTC
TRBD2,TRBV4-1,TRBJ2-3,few,CASSQEASGGRTDTQYF,TGCGCCAGCAGCCAAGAGGCTAGCGGGGGGAGGACAGATACGCAGTATTTT
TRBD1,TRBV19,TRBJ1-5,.,CASSIREGGHQPQHF,TGTGCCAGTAGTATCCGCGAAGGGGGCCATCAGCCCCAGCATTTT
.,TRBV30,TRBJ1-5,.,CAWSMGRGQPQHF,TGTGCCTGGAGTATGGGACGGGGGCAGCCCCAGCATTTT
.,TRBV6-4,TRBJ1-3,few,CASSDSSTLTSSGNTIYF,TGTGCCAGCAGTGACTCGTCGACTCTGACCTCCTCTGGAAACACCATATATTTT